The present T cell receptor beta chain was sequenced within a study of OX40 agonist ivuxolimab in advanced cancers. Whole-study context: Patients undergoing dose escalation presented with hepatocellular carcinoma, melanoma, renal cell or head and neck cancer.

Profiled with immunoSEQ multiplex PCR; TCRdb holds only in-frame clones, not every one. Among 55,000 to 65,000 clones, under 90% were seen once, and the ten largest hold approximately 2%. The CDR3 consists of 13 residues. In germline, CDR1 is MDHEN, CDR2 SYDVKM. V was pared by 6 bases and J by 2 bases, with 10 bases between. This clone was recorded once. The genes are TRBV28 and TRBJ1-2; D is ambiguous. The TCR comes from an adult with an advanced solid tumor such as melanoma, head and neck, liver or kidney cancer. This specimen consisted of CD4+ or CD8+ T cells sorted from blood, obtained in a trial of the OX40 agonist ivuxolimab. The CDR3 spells CASSPYPNYGYTF. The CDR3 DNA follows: TGTGCCAGCAGCCCCTACCCCAACTATGGCTACACCTTC.